The 3 T cell receptor beta chains below all came from one sample that was sequenced in a study of blood T cell repertoires in COVID-19. Profiling relied on immunoSEQ multiplex PCR, and the TCRdb table lists in-frame clones only, not all of them. The sample includes over 400,000 clones, approximately 85% of them seen just once. The sample comprised peripheral blood. Source of these receptors: a human donor in a cohort sampled during active COVID-19.

This chain uses TRBV18 with TRBJ2-7, with 10 bases identical to TRBD2. Per the germline V gene, CDR1 is KGHSH and CDR2 is LQKENI. Trimming took 3 bases from V and 2 from J; bases not matched to a gene: 4. CDR3 length: 15 amino acids. The CDR3 DNA is TGTGCCAGCTCACCTGGACTAGCGGATACCTACGAGCAGTACTTC. This encodes CASSPGLADTYEQYF.

This rearrangement joins TRBV5-1 to TRBJ2-7; D uncertain. The CDR3 runs to 12 residues. Germline-derived CDR1 and CDR2 are SGHRS and YFSETQ. V was cut by 4 bases and J by 2 bases, with 7 bases left in between. CDR3 sequence reads: CASSNNTYEQYF. CDR3 bases: TGCGCCAGCAGCAATAATACCTACGAGCAGTACTTC.

This sequence joins TRBV5-4 and TRBJ2-7; 7 positions match TRBD2. The CDR3 contains 14 residues. CDR1 is SGHNT, CDR2 YYREEE, per germline (reference sequence). The V gene end was trimmed by 4 bases and the J gene end by 1 base; junction bases not matched to a gene: 5. CDR3 coding DNA: TGTGCCAGCAGCCGGGAGCGGGGTTCCTACGAGCAGTACTTC. Translated: CASSRERGSYEQYF.